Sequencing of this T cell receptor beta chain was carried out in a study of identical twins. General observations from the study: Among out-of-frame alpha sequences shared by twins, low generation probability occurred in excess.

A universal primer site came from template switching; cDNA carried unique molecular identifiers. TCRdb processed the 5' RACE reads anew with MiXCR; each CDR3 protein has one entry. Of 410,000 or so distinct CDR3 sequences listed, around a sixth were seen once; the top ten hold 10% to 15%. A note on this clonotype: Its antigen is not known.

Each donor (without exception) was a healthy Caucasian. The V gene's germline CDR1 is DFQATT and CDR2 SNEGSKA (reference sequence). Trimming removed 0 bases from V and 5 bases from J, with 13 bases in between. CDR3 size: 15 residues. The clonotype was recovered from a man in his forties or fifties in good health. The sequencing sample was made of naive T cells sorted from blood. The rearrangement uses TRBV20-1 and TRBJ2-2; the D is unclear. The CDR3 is CSARDPARRTGELFF. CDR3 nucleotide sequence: TGCAGTGCTAGAGATCCGGCTAGAAGGACCGGGGAGCTGTTTTTT.